This T cell receptor beta chain came from a study of vaccination and CD4 T cells after COVID-19. Across the whole study: Convalescent patients had positive nasal swab PCR results for SARS-CoV-2. Disease was mild in 9 or 10 and severe in one. With a range of 35 to 161, the median interval from diagnosis to drawing post-COVID samples was about 100 days.

With the Oncomine TCR Beta short-read assay, DNA from cultured CD4+ T cells was sequenced. TCRdb independently ran MiXCR on the PCR reads; one entry per CDR3 protein. The repertoire holds more than 15,000 distinct CDR3 sequences, with 40% as singletons. CDR3 length equals 13 residues. The V gene's germline CDR1 is DFQATT and CDR2 SNEGSKA (reference sequence). Trimming shortened V by 3 bases and J by 6 bases, and 15 bases separated the two germline ends. About this clonotype itself: The antigen is undetermined.

Noted treatment: roughly 11-day PBMC culture with coronavirus spike peptide pools or control peptides (ViraFEST assay). The source material was CD4+ T cells from blood, cultured in vitro, sampled after SARS-CoV-2 vaccination. The receptor's source is a human donor who had recovered from COVID-19. The J gene is TRBJ2-7, the V gene TRBV20-1; D possibly corresponds to TRBD1 (5 bases). Here the CDR3 reads CSASNHRKSEQYF. In nucleotides, the CDR3 is TGCAGTGCTAGCAACCACAGGAAATCCGAGCAGTACTTC.